Listed here are 25 T cell receptor beta chains from one sample, sequenced in a study of T cell responses to AZD1222 COVID-19 vaccine. Generated by immunoSEQ multiplex PCR, the TCRdb table keeps only in-frame clones and is missing some. The sample lists roughly 70,000 clones, roughly nine tenths seen once, with about 9.3% in the top ten. The sample here was peripheral blood, taken 28 days after the second AZD1222 dose. These receptors were obtained from an adult who received the AZD1222 COVID-19 vaccine.

The chain employs TRBV29-1 and TRBJ2-3; D is perhaps TRBD2 (5 bases). V was trimmed by 1 base and J by 0 bases, leaving 17 bases between them. Germline lookup yields CDR1 SQVTM and CDR2 ANQGSEA. This CDR3 has 17 residues. In DNA, the CDR3 is TGCAGCGTTGAAGGGCAGGCGGGCCTTGCGAGCACAGATACGCAGTATTTT. Translated: CSVEGQAGLASTDTQYF.

The chain is built from TRBV7-2 and TRBJ2-5; 7 bases match TRBD1. The germline gives CDR1 SGHTA, CDR2 FQGNSA. Trimming cost V 2 bases and J 2 bases; bases outside gene matches: 2. This CDR3 comprises 14 residues. The CDR3 bases are TGTGCCAGCAGCTTACCACAGGGGCAAGAGACCCAGTACTTC. Its translation: CASSLPQGQETQYF.

The rearrangement uses TRBV5-1 and TRBJ1-6; TRBD1 matches 7 bases. The J segment lost 5 bases and the V segment lost 4 bases, leaving 6 bases of the junction unmatched. Germline V lookup: CDR1 SGHRS, CDR2 YFSETQ. The CDR3 loop spans 15 amino acids. CDR3 region: CASSRTGTDNSPLHF. In DNA, the CDR3 is TGCGCCAGCAGCCGAACCGGGACAGATAATTCACCCCTCCACTTT.

The chain combines TRBV5-1 with TRBJ2-3; 11 bases match TRBD2. This CDR3 has 14 amino acids. Per the germline V gene, CDR1 is SGHRS and CDR2 is YFSETQ. Trimming removed 7 bases from V and 2 bases from J; junction bases left unmatched: 3. In DNA form, the CDR3 reads TGCGCCAGCCGACTAGCGGGAATCACAGATACGCAGTATTTT. Protein: CASRLAGITDTQYF.

V and J are TRBV27 and TRBJ2-5; TRBD1 aligns across 9 bases. The junction had 7 bases not matched to a gene; V was cut back by 6 bases and J by 2 bases. Germline V gene lookup returns CDR1 MNHEY and CDR2 SMNVEV (reference sequence). The CDR3 runs to 15 residues. The CDR3 sequence: CASSLRDREQETQYF. The CDR3 bases are TGTGCCAGCAGCCTCCGGGACAGGGAACAAGAGACCCAGTACTTC.

This clone was observed a single time. The chain uses TRBV6-5 and TRBJ2-1; D possibly uses TRBD1 or TRBD2 (6 bases each). Germline CDR1 and CDR2: MNHEY and SVGAGI. This CDR3 comprises 15 residues. V was clipped by 0 bases and J by 3 bases, with 9 bases between them. DNA of the CDR3: TGTGCCAGCAGTTACTCGGGGGGCGGCTACAATGAGCAGTTCTTC. This translates into CASSYSGGGYNEQFF.

V usage is TRBV9 and J usage is TRBJ1-4, with D maybe TRBD1 (6 bases). V lost 3 bases to trimming and J lost 5 bases, with 11 bases between them. The CDR3 length is 14 residues. Germline-derived CDR1 and CDR2 are SGDLS and YYNGEE. The CDR3 loop reads CASSGQESNEKLFF. CDR3 in DNA: TGTGCCAGCAGCGGACAGGAGTCCAATGAAAAACTGTTTTTT.

The CDR3 bases are TGTGCCAGCAGCGCTCCCAGGGGCTACAATGAGCAGTTCTTC. Translation: CASSAPRGYNEQFF. This chain uses TRBV9 with TRBJ2-1, with D possibly matching TRBD1 (6 bases). The CDR3 loop spans 14 amino acids. Germline V lookup: CDR1 SGDLS, CDR2 YYNGEE. Trimming took off 3 bases at V and 3 bases at J, with 10 bases between the two ends.

This clone was counted a few times. This chain links TRBV4-3 with TRBJ2-2; D ambiguous. The V and J ends lost 2 bases and 1 base respectively, with 2 bases between them. The CDR3 is 13 amino acids. Germline CDR1 and CDR2: LGHNA and YSLEER. As DNA, the CDR3 is TGCGCCAGCAGCCAATGGAACACCGGGGAGCTGTTTTTT. Translating it yields CASSQWNTGELFF.

This clone is a singleton in its sample. V is TRBV6-5 and J is TRBJ1-4; weak D call: TRBD1 (6 bases). V lost 6 bases, J lost 4 bases, and 15 bases lay in between. CDR1 is MNHEY and CDR2 is SVGAGI in the germline V gene. CDR3 length: 15 amino acids. CDR3: CASSPSGAFNEKLFF. CDR3 in DNA: TGTGCCAGCAGCCCCTCGGGGGCTTTTAATGAAAAACTGTTTTTT.

The chain has TRBV9 and TRBJ2-1; D may be TRBD2 (6 bases). Trimming removed 0 bases at V and 7 bases at J, with 14 bases between. CDR1 is SGDLS, CDR2 YYNGEE, per germline. CDR3 length equals 15 residues. CDR3 nucleotide sequence: TGTGCCAGCAGCGTAGGCGGCGGGGTGGGGAATGAGCAGTTCTTC. It yields the protein CASSVGGGVGNEQFF.

The chain carries TRBV5-4 and TRBJ2-4, with 7 bases lining up with TRBD2. CDR1 is SGHNT and CDR2 is YYREEE in the germline V gene (reference sequence). The CDR3 covers 19 residues. V lost 4 bases, J lost 0 bases, and 16 bases stayed unmatched. The CDR3 loop reads CASSQRVTGGLLAKNIQYF. The CDR3 region has the DNA TGTGCCAGCAGCCAGAGAGTAACGGGGGGACTCCTAGCCAAAAACATTCAGTACTTC.

The V gene is TRBV9, the J gene TRBJ2-3, with D perhaps TRBD2 (5 bases). The CDR3 is made up of 15 amino acids. Germline lookup yields CDR1 SGDLS and CDR2 YYNGEE. V lost 3 bases and J lost 3, with 14 bases in between. The CDR3 sequence is CASSAPRTLTDTQYF. The CDR3, as DNA: TGTGCCAGCAGCGCCCCAAGGACTCTAACAGATACGCAGTATTTT.

This clone has just one count. This rearrangement joins TRBV28 to TRBJ1-1; a possible D gene is TRBD1 (5 bases). The germline gives CDR1 MDHEN, CDR2 SYDVKM. V was clipped by 4 bases and J by 1 base, with 10 bases between them. The length of the CDR3 is 14 residues. CDR3 bases: TGTGCCAGCAGTTCAGCAGGGCCGAACACTGAAGCTTTCTTT. Protein product: CASSSAGPNTEAFF.

The chain joins TRBV7-8 to TRBJ2-7, with D possibly being TRBD1 or TRBD2 (5 bases each). This CDR3 comprises 13 residues. Per the germline V gene, CDR1 is SGHVS and CDR2 is FQNEAQ. With 5 bases removed from V and 2 bases from J, the gap between germline ends came to 10 bases. The CDR3 DNA sequence: TGTGCCAGCAGCCGGGACCTAACCTACGAGCAGTACGTC. This sequence encodes CASSRDLTYEQYV.

This rearrangement joins TRBV28 to TRBJ1-4, with TRBD1 as a possible D gene (5 bases). This CDR3 spans 15 amino acids. Germline CDR1 and CDR2: MDHEN and SYDVKM. Trimming shortened V by 7 bases and J by 6 bases, and 18 bases separated the two germline ends. The CDR3 DNA follows: TGTGCCAGCAAAACCCGGGGCAGCGAGGATGAAAAACTGTTTTTT. Amino acid sequence: CASKTRGSEDEKLFF.

The J gene is TRBJ2-1, the V gene TRBV12-3 or TRBV12-4; TRBD1 aligns across 10 bases. There are 13 residues in the CDR3. The J segment lost 15 bases and the V segment lost 2 bases, leaving 7 bases of the junction unmatched. CDR3 sequence reads: CASSLRGTGVGFF. CDR3 DNA sequence: TGTGCCAGCAGTTTAAGAGGGACAGGGGTTGGGTTCTTC.

This sequence joins TRBV3-1 (or the pseudogene TRBV3-2) and TRBJ2-3; 8 bases fit TRBD2. With V trimmed by 3 bases and J by 4 bases, 3 bases remained unmatched. This CDR3 contains 14 residues. Looked up from germline, CDR1 is LGHDT and CDR2 is YNNKEL (reference sequence). The CDR3: CASSQRGEADTQYF. The CDR3 DNA sequence: TGTGCCAGCAGCCAGCGGGGGGAGGCAGATACGCAGTATTTT.

The chain couples TRBV6-5 to TRBJ1-2, with D unresolved. The CDR3 totals 13 residues. Germline V gene data show CDR1 as MNHEY and CDR2 as SVGAGI. V gave up 1 base and J gave up 4 bases, with 7 bases separating them. CDR3 in DNA: TGTGCCAGCAGTTACTTGGAGACCTATGGCTACACCTTC. It specifies CASSYLETYGYTF.

This clone was detected only once. The chain couples TRBV6-1 to TRBJ2-7; perhaps TRBD2 as D (5 bases). The CDR3 spans 15 residues. Trimming pared 1 base from V and 3 bases from J, leaving 13 bases between. Germline loops: CDR1 MNHNS, CDR2 SASEGT. CDR3 in amino acids: CASSEEAAALYEQYV. CDR3 nucleotides: TGTGCCAGCAGTGAAGAGGCAGCGGCCCTCTACGAGCAGTACGTC.

This clone appeared a single time. This chain's CDR3 is CASSLGLAQNEQFF. The CDR3 DNA reads TGTGCCAGCAGCTTAGGACTAGCGCAAAATGAGCAGTTCTTC. The rearrangement joins TRBV7-2 to TRBJ2-1, with TRBD2 identical over 8 bases. The CDR3 has 14 amino acids. Germline V CDR1 and CDR2: SGHTA, FQGNSA. V lost 1 base to trimming and J lost 7 bases; unmatched junction nucleotides: 3.

The sample holds a few counts of this clone. The chain carries TRBV4-1 and TRBJ2-1; TRBD2 aligns across 7 bases. The CDR3 spans 16 residues. V was clipped by 1 base and J by 6 bases; unmatched bases: 9. Germline loops: CDR1 MGHRA, CDR2 YSYEKL. The CDR3, as DNA: TGCGCCAGCAGCCAAGGCCCCCGGGGGGACCTCAATGAGCAGTTCTTC. It encodes CASSQGPRGDLNEQFF.

The chain couples TRBV18 to TRBJ2-1; D is undetermined. The CDR3 has 14 amino acids. The germline V gene encodes CDR1 KGHSH and CDR2 LQKENI. V was shortened by 0 bases and J by 14 bases, with 17 bases between the two germline ends. CDR3 DNA: TGTGCCAGCTCACCACCTTTAGGGCAGGCAGGAAAGTTCTTC. It specifies CASSPPLGQAGKFF. The variable domain in full, completed from reference TRBV18 and TRBJ2-1, reads NAGVMQNPRHLVRRRGQEARLRCSPMKGHSHVYWYRQLPEEGLKFMVYLQKENIIDESGMPKERFSAEFPKEGPSILRIQQVVRGDSAAYFCASSPPLGQAGKFFGPGTRLTVL.

The chain links TRBV28 to TRBJ1-1, with TRBD1 matching 7 bases. This CDR3 spans 14 amino acids. J lost 4 bases, V lost 8 bases, and 10 bases had no gene match. From germline, CDR1 is MDHEN and CDR2 SYDVKM. The CDR3 sequence is CASGGDSMGTEAFF. CDR3 DNA sequence: TGTGCCAGCGGAGGGGACAGTATGGGCACTGAAGCTTTCTTT.

This clone showed up just a few times. The V and J genes are TRBV7-3 and TRBJ2-2; TRBD2 agrees at 8 bases. CDR3 length equals 15 residues. CDR1 and CDR2 (germline): SGHTA, FQGTGA. V lost 5 bases to trimming and J lost 5 bases; unmatched junction nucleotides: 7. CDR3 DNA sequence: TGTGCCAGCAGCCCTCGAGCGGGAGAAACCGGGGAGCTGTTTTTT. It translates to CASSPRAGETGELFF.